This entry concerns a single T cell receptor (beta chain). One end of the junction is discordant with germline, which a read error may explain. Amplification of TCR beta CDR3 regions used RNA transcripts. The library came from an HTBI-primed first-round RT-PCR and a second-round multiplex PCR. TCRdb reprocessed the multiplex PCR reads with MiXCR, giving one entry per CDR3 protein. This sample yields a few hundred thousand distinct CDR3 sequences, of which approximately 18% are seen a single time; roughly 2.4% belongs to the top ten. Germline assignment: CDR1 SGHRS and CDR2 YFSETQ. The CDR3 covers 13 residues. The entry originates in a study of Graves' ophthalmopathy and Graves' hyperthyroidism.

Sample: peripheral blood. This chain uses TRBV5-1 with TRBJ1-2; D gene ambiguous. The sequence was collected from an adult woman with stable Graves' hyperthyroidism. CDR3: CASSLDSPLDYAF. The CDR3 DNA reads TGCGCCAGCAGCTTGGATTCACCTCTGGACTACGCCTTC.